This T cell receptor beta chain was sequenced in a study of identical twins. Study-wide results and limits: Models predicted too little out-of-frame TCR alpha sharing in monozygotic twins.

The sample holds many counts of this clonotype. The antigen is undetermined. TCRdb re-called the 5' RACE reads through MiXCR, storing one row per CDR3 protein. The table includes hundreds of thousands of distinct CDR3 sequences, approximately 13% detected once. The CDR3 covers 15 residues. The ends lost 2 bases at V and 8 bases at J; junction bases unmatched: 6. Looked up from germline, CDR1 is MNHEY and CDR2 is SVGAGI. This same sample was also part of a study on yellow fever vaccine responses in identical twins.

The receptor comes from a woman younger than 30 in good health. Specimen: PBMCs. The genes are TRBV6-5 and TRBJ1-4; 9 bases agree with TRBD1. In DNA, the CDR3 is TGTGCCAGCAGTTACGGGACAGGGCTAGGGGAAAAACTGTTTTTT. Translating gives CASSYGTGLGEKLFF.